The 25 T cell receptor beta chains below were found in one sample sequenced in a study of T cell changes during pregnancy in multiple sclerosis (dated by TCRdb to 2018 to 2020). Library preparation was by the immunoSEQ multiplex PCR assay. TCRdb stores this immuneACCESS table with in-frame sequences only. Part of the clones is absent; in the studies checked, under half of the shortfall reflects unresolved V genes, and no reason is known for the rest. A total of 85,000 to 110,000 clones appear in this sample, roughly 92% of them only once. In total, the top ten clones hold about 0.88% of the sample. The sequenced sample was peripheral blood, obtained after pregnancy. Receptors originate from a female donor with multiple sclerosis, enrolled in a pregnancy study.

This sequence joins TRBV6-1 and TRBJ1-2, with no clear D. Germline V gives CDR1 MNHNS, CDR2 SASEGT. V was shortened by 6 bases and J by 0 bases, with 11 bases between the two germline ends. This CDR3 contains 14 residues. For the CDR3, the DNA is TGTGCCAGCAGCCTAAGTTTAGCTAACTATGGCTACACCTTC. It codes for CASSLSLANYGYTF.

The J gene is TRBJ2-3, the V gene TRBV27, with 11 bases aligning to TRBD2. The CDR3 covers 17 residues. Per germline, CDR1 MNHEY and CDR2 SMNVEV (reference sequence). Trimming cost V 3 bases and J 6 bases; bases outside gene matches: 11. This CDR3 is CASSFLASGGLIDTQYF. Here the CDR3 DNA reads TGTGCCAGCAGTTTCCTCGCTAGCGGGGGGTTGATCGATACGCAGTATTTT.

In its sample, this clone was seen once. The rearrangement uses TRBV30 and TRBJ1-2; TRBD1 is a possible D gene (6 bases). The CDR3 runs 14 residues. In germline, CDR1 is GTSNPN, CDR2 SVGIG (reference sequence). The ends were cut back, 4 bases at V and 7 bases at J, with 19 bases in the middle. The CDR3 reads CAWKVTGGIGGYTF. As DNA, the CDR3 is TGTGCCTGGAAAGTAACGGGGGGCATAGGTGGCTACACCTTC. The full variable domain, rest sourced from reference TRBV30 and TRBJ1-2, is SQTIHQWPATLVQPVGSPLSLECTVEGTSNPNLYWYRQAAGRGLQLLFYSVGIGQISSEVPQNLSASRPQDRQFILSSKKLLLSDSGFYLCAWKVTGGIGGYTFGSGTRLTVV.

The genes are TRBV11-2 and TRBJ1-3; 11 bases map to TRBD1. Trimming at V came to 5 bases and at J to 4 bases, leaving 7 bases not matched to a gene. Germline CDR1 and CDR2: SGHAT and FQNNGV. The CDR3 totals 16 residues. The CDR3 DNA is TGTGCCAGCAGCCACTCGGACAGGGGGCCCGGAAACACCATATATTTT. Encoded protein: CASSHSDRGPGNTIYF.

The chain uses TRBV2 and TRBJ1-3; D remains unclear. Germline V lookup: CDR1 SNHLY, CDR2 FYNNEI. CDR3 length: 19 residues. Deletions cut 6 bases from V and 3 bases from J, with 27 bases between. The CDR3 bases are TGTGCCAGCAGCGAAATTTACCCTCCTCAGGAGGAGGGTGGAAACACCATATATTTT. Translated, it gives CASSEIYPPQEEGGNTIYF.

V gene TRBV12-5 combines with J gene TRBJ1-4, with 10 bases aligning to TRBD1. V dropped 3 bases and J dropped 7; count of bases not matched to a gene: 5. The germline CDR1 and CDR2 sequences are LGHNT and FRNRAP. The CDR3 length is 15 residues. For the CDR3, the DNA is TGTGCTAGTGGTTTTAAGGGACAGGGGTCTGAAAAACTGTTTTTT. Translating it yields CASGFKGQGSEKLFF.

This clone came up once. The genes are TRBV7-2 and TRBJ1-2, with 8 bases lining up with TRBD1. The CDR3 runs to 15 residues. From germline, CDR1 is SGHTA and CDR2 FQGNSA. The ends lost 5 bases at V and 5 bases at J; junction bases unmatched: 10. CDR3 amino acids: CASSPKTGAGYGYTF. In nucleotides, the CDR3 is TGTGCCAGCAGCCCGAAGACAGGGGCTGGGTATGGCTACACCTTC.

The chain employs TRBV6-5 and TRBJ2-3; 9 positions match TRBD2. This CDR3 has 14 residues. With 5 bases clipped from V and 0 bases from J, the junction kept 0 bases outside the gene matches. Germline assignment: CDR1 MNHEY and CDR2 SVGAGI. The CDR3 region has the DNA TGTGCCAGCAGTCTAGCGGGGAGCACAGATACGCAGTATTTT. Amino acid sequence: CASSLAGSTDTQYF.

The chain couples TRBV7-8 to TRBJ1-5; 7 positions match TRBD1. Germline CDR1 and CDR2: SGHVS and FQNEAQ. The CDR3 has 14 residues. V gave up 5 bases and J gave up 4 bases; unmatched junction bases: 5. CDR3 sequence: CASSLRDRNQPQHF. The CDR3 nucleotides read TGTGCCAGCAGCCTTAGGGACAGAAATCAGCCCCAGCATTTT.

V and J are TRBV5-1 and TRBJ2-5, with D maybe TRBD1 (5 bases). There are 13 residues in the CDR3. Trimming stripped 4 bases from V and 5 bases from J, with 12 bases between. Germline assignment: CDR1 SGHRS and CDR2 YFSETQ. The CDR3 DNA follows: TGCGCCAGCAGCATCCCGACAGCGGAGACCCAGTACTTC. Its protein product is CASSIPTAETQYF.

The chain is built from TRBV28 and TRBJ2-4, with TRBD2 as a possible D gene (7 bases). V shed 5 bases and J shed 5 bases, with 16 bases lying between them. The length of the CDR3 is 15 residues. Germline CDR1 reads MDHEN; CDR2 reads SYDVKM. The CDR3 bases are TGTGCCAGCAGTACTGGGGGGGCGCTGGAAAACATTCAGTACTTC. Translating it yields CASSTGGALENIQYF.

V is TRBV18 and J is TRBJ2-1, with D tentatively TRBD1 (6 bases). The V and J ends lost 3 bases and 7 bases respectively, with 13 bases between them. The CDR3 is made up of 14 amino acids. CDR1 is KGHSH and CDR2 is LQKENI in the germline V gene. CDR3 DNA: TGTGCCAGCTCACCCCAGGGGTCTTGGAATGAGCAGTTCTTC. Translated: CASSPQGSWNEQFF.

This clone was detected only a few times. This chain joins TRBV27 and TRBJ2-1, with D possibly TRBD2 on 6 matching bases. The length of the CDR3 is 15 residues. The germline gives CDR1 MNHEY, CDR2 SMNVEV (reference sequence). Trimming pared 5 bases from V and 8 bases from J, leaving 19 bases between. DNA of the CDR3: TGTGCCAGCAGTCCCGGACTACCCTCTGTGCATGAGCAGTTCTTC. Translating gives CASSPGLPSVHEQFF.

The J gene is TRBJ2-2, the V gene TRBV19, with a weak D call TRBD1 (5 bases). Trimming removed 6 bases at V and 3 bases at J, with 11 bases between. The CDR3 loop spans 14 amino acids. The germline gives CDR1 LNHDA, CDR2 SQIVND (reference sequence). Here the CDR3 reads CASRRTPYTGELFF. In DNA form, the CDR3 reads TGTGCCAGTAGGAGGACACCATACACCGGGGAGCTGTTTTTT. The full variable domain, its missing parts supplied by reference TRBV19 and TRBJ2-2, is DGGITQSPKYLFRKEGQNVTLSCEQNLNHDAMYWYRQDPGQGLRLIYYSQIVNDFQKGDIAEGYSVSREKKESFPLTVTSAQKNPTAFYLCASRRTPYTGELFFGEGSRLTVL.

The count of this clone is one. V and J are TRBV27 and TRBJ1-5; D remains ambiguous. Per germline, CDR1 MNHEY and CDR2 SMNVEV (reference sequence). Trimming stripped 2 bases from V and 1 base from J, with 12 bases between. There are 16 residues in the CDR3. The CDR3 coding sequence is TGTGCCAGCAGTTTAGTGGCAGGAAGGAGCAATCAGCCCCAGCATTTT. Protein sequence: CASSLVAGRSNQPQHF.

The J gene is TRBJ2-1, the V gene TRBV5-1; possible D gene TRBD1, 6 bases. The CDR3 contains 17 residues. Germline V gene data show CDR1 as SGHRS and CDR2 as YFSETQ. V dropped 3 bases and J dropped 5 bases, with 21 bases sitting between them. The CDR3, as DNA: TGCGCCAGCAGCTCCCCAGACCTTAGACAGGAGCACAATGAGCAGTTCTTC. This translates into CASSSPDLRQEHNEQFF.

The chain has TRBV4-2 and TRBJ2-5; 8 nucleotides match TRBD1. Germline CDR1 LGHNA, CDR2 YNFKEQ. Unmatched junction bases numbered 10, after V lost 5 bases and J lost 2 bases. This CDR3 has 16 amino acids. CDR3 nucleotides: TGTGCCAGCAGCATCCCAGGGGGCGAACCACAAGAGACCCAGTACTTC. Residues: CASSIPGGEPQETQYF.

This clone was observed a few times. The CDR3 DNA reads as TGTGCCAGCAGCTCGGGACAATCTAACACTGAAGCTTTCTTT. It yields the protein CASSSGQSNTEAFF. The chain employs TRBV5-4 and TRBJ1-1; maybe TRBD1 (6 bases). CDR3 size: 14 residues. V was shortened by 3 bases and J by 2 bases, with 11 bases between the two germline ends. Germline V gives CDR1 SGHNT, CDR2 YYREEE (reference sequence).

The genes are TRBV5-4 and TRBJ2-3; perhaps TRBD1 as D (5 bases). The length of the CDR3 is 12 residues. The V end was cut by 3 bases, the J end by 6 bases, with 8 bases between. Per the germline V gene, CDR1 is SGHNT and CDR2 is YYREEE (reference sequence). The CDR3 loop is CASSWAGDTQYF. Written as DNA, the CDR3 is TGTGCCAGCAGCTGGGCAGGGGATACGCAGTATTTT.

The genes are TRBV30 and TRBJ2-1, with TRBD2 identical over 14 bases. Trimming cost V 3 bases and J 7 bases; bases outside gene matches: 11. This CDR3 is 17 amino acids long. Germline-derived CDR1 and CDR2 are GTSNPN and SVGIG (reference sequence). CDR3 region: CAWSPTLTSGRENEQFF. CDR3 DNA sequence: TGTGCCTGGAGCCCCACCTTGACTAGCGGGAGGGAAAATGAGCAGTTCTTC.

This chain connects TRBV7-2 to TRBJ2-4, with D perhaps matching TRBD2 (8 bases). Trimming cost V 4 bases and J 2 bases, with 24 bases left between them. CDR3 length: 19 residues. Germline V gene data show CDR1 as SGHTA and CDR2 as FQGNSA. CDR3 bases: TGTGCCAGCAGCTCCCCGGGAGGGGGCGGCAGCAATTCCAAAAACATTCAGTACTTC. Residues: CASSSPGGGGSNSKNIQYF.

This chain links TRBV15 with TRBJ1-1; D may be TRBD1 (5 bases). V lost 5 bases to trimming and J lost 6 bases, with 13 bases between them. The length of the CDR3 is 13 residues. From germline, CDR1 is LNHNV and CDR2 YYDKDF (reference sequence). This chain's CDR3 is CATSAQGNPEAFF. The DNA for the CDR3 is TGTGCCACCAGCGCGCAGGGAAACCCTGAAGCTTTCTTT.

The chain recombines TRBV4-3 with TRBJ2-1; D not certain. V dropped 0 bases and J dropped 3 bases, with 9 bases sitting between them. The CDR3 spans 15 residues. CDR1 and CDR2 from the germline V gene are LGHNA and YSLEER. The CDR3: CASSQETEFYNEQFF. The CDR3 DNA reads as TGCGCCAGCAGCCAAGAGACTGAGTTCTACAATGAGCAGTTCTTC.

This clone was picked up one time. This chain links TRBV4-2 with TRBJ2-2, with D perhaps TRBD2 (8 bases). Germline loops: CDR1 LGHNA, CDR2 YNFKEQ. This CDR3 is 19 amino acids long. V lost 1 base to trimming and J lost 0 bases, with 18 bases between them. CDR3 amino acids: CASSQAIGRGHSNTGELFF. As DNA, the CDR3 is TGTGCCAGCAGCCAAGCAATCGGGAGGGGGCATTCGAACACCGGGGAGCTGTTTTTT.

The chain joins TRBV13 to TRBJ1-5; TRBD1 matches at 8 bases. The CDR3 extends over 17 amino acids. Germline CDR1 is PRHDT and CDR2 is FYEKMQ (reference sequence). V lost 5 bases, J lost 1 base, and 10 bases stayed unmatched. The CDR3 nucleotides read TGTGCCAGCAGCCTACATGGACAGGGTGGGAGCAATCAGCCCCAGCATTTT. Translating it yields CASSLHGQGGSNQPQHF.